Only a few counts were recorded for the clone carrying this T cell receptor (beta chain). Trimming removed 7 bases from V and 6 bases from J; junction bases left unmatched: 10. The CDR3 spans 13 residues. Germline V lookup: CDR1 SGHRS, CDR2 YFSETQ. This sample stems from a study of blood T cell repertoires in COVID-19. Study summary: Specimens from acute and convalescent COVID-19 originated in the United States, Italy and Spain. Nucleic acid was either cDNA or gDNA, and it came from T cells, B-cell-depleted T cells, or PBMCs.

In the source study's methods: Amplifying reference gene primers gave estimates of nucleated cell counts. Only in-frame clones appear in the TCRdb table, and some are missing; sequencing was by immunoSEQ multiplex PCR. V and J calls and clone size are as listed in that table; D and trimming were resolved from the DNA. This sample has some 150,000 clones, with around 89% found just once. The sample was peripheral blood. V is TRBV5-1 and J is TRBJ2-7, with TRBD2 identical over 7 bases. The origin of this receptor is a man between 60 and 70 years old with acute or convalescent COVID-19. The CDR3 protein is CASGSREGGEQYF. CDR3 nucleotides: TGCGCCAGCGGTTCAAGGGAGGGTGGCGAGCAGTACTTC.